This T cell receptor beta chain was sequenced for a study of T cells after yellow fever vaccination. The study's findings and limits: The secondary response was weaker, and its peak arrived faster, on day 5 versus 15. Detected again after the booster were most primary-vaccination clones, at 95% to 96% CD4 and nearly 90% CD8.

Making TCR cDNA involved 5'RACE template switching, which added UMIs and a universal primer site. MiXCR, applied by TCRdb to the 5' RACE reads, yields one record per CDR3 protein. The sample lists fewer than 350,000 distinct CDR3 sequences, around 3.9% occurring once. V was trimmed by 4 bases and J by 4 bases, leaving 11 bases between them. Germline-derived CDR1 and CDR2 are SGHAT and FQNNGV. The CDR3 extends over 14 amino acids. With respect to this clonotype: Its antigen remains unknown.

Sequences were derived from PBMCs, sampled on the day of the yellow fever booster vaccination. The receptor was derived from a man younger than 35 who received the YFV17D yellow fever vaccine. The chain carries TRBV11-2 and TRBJ1-5, with a possible D match to TRBD1 (5 bases). As DNA, the CDR3 is TGTGCCAGCAGCTCAGGGTTAGGTAATCAGCCCCAGCATTTT. Translated: CASSSGLGNQPQHF.